These 18 T cell receptor beta chains originate from one sample sequenced in a study of cytomegalovirus exposure and HLA in healthy donors. In the PCR, 60 Vbeta and 13 Jbeta primers were used. Profiled with immunoSEQ multiplex PCR; TCRdb holds only in-frame clones, not every one. The profile covers about 230,000 clones, with over 65% appearing a single time and 1.3% taken by the ten largest. Material: PBMCs. The receptor source for this set is a human donor in good health.

This sequence joins TRBV7-2 and TRBJ2-7, with 10 bases aligning to TRBD1. This CDR3 is built from 15 residues. V lost 3 bases and J lost 3; bases outside the gene matches: 5. Germline V gene sequence: CDR1 SGHTA, CDR2 FQGNSA. CDR3 in amino acids: CASSFSGDRGYEQYF. The CDR3 bases are TGTGCCAGCAGCTTCTCAGGGGACAGGGGCTACGAGCAGTACTTC.

The V call is TRBV9, the J call TRBJ1-2, with D perhaps TRBD1 (5 bases). Germline V lookup: CDR1 SGDLS, CDR2 YYNGEE. The CDR3 runs 15 residues. V gave up 0 bases and J gave up 6 bases, with 15 bases separating them. As DNA, the CDR3 is TGTGCCAGCAGCGTAGGGGGCGGGGGGGGTGATGGCTACACCTTC. Translated: CASSVGGGGGDGYTF.

CDR3 DNA sequence: TGTGCCAGCAGCTTAGTCTCAGCGCTCCGACCGAACACCGGGGAGCTGTTTTTT. It codes for CASSLVSALRPNTGELFF. The chain links TRBV7-6 to TRBJ2-2; D is ambiguous. V shed 1 base and J shed 0 bases, with 15 bases lying between them. Germline CDR1 is SGHVS and CDR2 is FNYEAQ. The CDR3 is made up of 18 amino acids.

This clone has a handful of counts. This rearrangement joins TRBV6-1 to TRBJ1-1; tentative D call: TRBD1 (6 bases). The V end lost 3 bases, the J end lost 4 bases, and 9 bases lay between the germline ends. Looked up from germline, CDR1 is MNHNS and CDR2 is SASEGT. The CDR3 has 13 amino acids. Written as DNA, the CDR3 is TGTGCCAGCAGTGACCAGGGGTTCACTGAAGCTTTCTTT. Translation gives CASSDQGFTEAFF.

V usage is TRBV29-1 and J usage is TRBJ2-7; D gene uncertain. Trimming took off 1 base at V and 5 bases at J, with 9 bases between the two ends. Germline lookup yields CDR1 SQVTM and CDR2 ANQGSEA. The CDR3 covers 12 residues. The DNA for the CDR3 is TGCAGCGTTGAAGTCTATTTCCACGAGCAGTACTTC. This codes for CSVEVYFHEQYF.

The chain joins TRBV19 to TRBJ2-3; a weak D match, TRBD1 (6 bases). Germline V gene data show CDR1 as LNHDA and CDR2 as SQIVND (reference sequence). This CDR3 has 13 residues. Trimming removed 6 bases at V and 3 bases at J, with 10 bases between. In nucleotides, the CDR3 is TGTGCCAGTAGCGACAGGACGACAGATACGCAGTATTTT. Amino acids: CASSDRTTDTQYF.

The chain combines TRBV18 with TRBJ2-1; 9 bases fit TRBD2. The CDR3 is made up of 14 amino acids. V lost 4 bases to trimming and J lost 7 bases; unmatched junction nucleotides: 5. Germline assignment: CDR1 KGHSH and CDR2 LQKENI. DNA for the CDR3: TGTGCCAGCTCACGCGCGGCGGGGGGGAATGAGCAGTTCTTC. Its translation is CASSRAAGGNEQFF.

This chain links TRBV27 with TRBJ2-3; 8 bases line up with TRBD2. Trimming cost V 5 bases and J 6 bases; bases outside gene matches: 10. The CDR3 has 15 residues. The germline V gene has CDR1 MNHEY and CDR2 SMNVEV (reference sequence). In DNA form, the CDR3 reads TGTGCCAGCAGTCTCTATAGCGGGATAGGCGATACGCAGTATTTT. As protein: CASSLYSGIGDTQYF.

This clone was observed once. The gene calls are TRBV7-9 and TRBJ2-2; tentatively, D is TRBD2 (5 bases). The CDR3 sequence is 13 residues long. The germline CDR1 and CDR2 sequences are SEHNR and FQNEAQ (reference sequence). The ends were cut back, 5 bases at V and 8 bases at J, with 12 bases in the middle. The CDR3 reads CASSPIGRGELFF. The CDR3 DNA follows: TGTGCCAGCAGCCCCATAGGGAGAGGGGAGCTGTTTTTT.

The J gene is TRBJ2-4, the V gene TRBV30; D is undetermined. Germline lookup yields CDR1 GTSNPN and CDR2 SVGIG (reference sequence). V was trimmed by 3 bases and J by 0 bases, leaving 12 bases between them. CDR3 size: 15 residues. The CDR3 reads CAWSLGPLAKNIQYF. The CDR3 DNA is TGTGCCTGGAGCTTGGGCCCTCTAGCCAAAAACATTCAGTACTTC. Filled out from reference TRBV30 and TRBJ2-4, the complete variable domain reads SQTIHQWPATLVQPVGSPLSLECTVEGTSNPNLYWYRQAAGRGLQLLFYSVGIGQISSEVPQNLSASRPQDRQFILSSKKLLLSDSGFYLCAWSLGPLAKNIQYFGAGTRLSVL.

The chain is built from TRBV6-5 and TRBJ2-1; perhaps TRBD2 as D (5 bases). Trimming took off 0 bases at V and 5 bases at J, with 8 bases between the two ends. Per the germline V gene, CDR1 is MNHEY and CDR2 is SVGAGI. The CDR3 covers 14 residues. For the CDR3, the DNA is TGTGCCAGCAGTTACTCGGGAGTTAACAATGAGCAGTTCTTC. Residues: CASSYSGVNNEQFF.

DNA of the CDR3: TGTGCCTGGAAGGAGTATGGCGAGCAGTACTTC. It encodes CAWKEYGEQYF. V usage is TRBV30 and J usage is TRBJ2-7; the D is unclear. The CDR3 is 11 residues long. Trimming stripped 4 bases from V and 6 bases from J, with 10 bases between. Germline V gives CDR1 GTSNPN, CDR2 SVGIG (reference sequence).

CDR3: CASSPGAYEQYF. CDR3 nucleotide sequence: TGTGCCAGCAGCCCTGGAGCCTACGAGCAGTACTTC. This chain connects TRBV4-2 to TRBJ2-7, with no clear D. Trimming cost V 4 bases and J 2 bases, with 6 bases left between them. Germline assignment: CDR1 LGHNA and CDR2 YNFKEQ. This CDR3 is built from 12 residues.

This chain joins TRBV5-1 and TRBJ2-1, with 12 nucleotides matching TRBD1. The J segment lost 8 bases and the V segment lost 8 bases, leaving 11 bases of the junction unmatched. The CDR3 consists of 15 residues. Germline V CDR1 and CDR2: SGHRS, YFSETQ. CDR3 region: CAREPGQGASHEQFF. CDR3 nucleotides: TGCGCCAGAGAACCGGGACAGGGGGCCTCACATGAGCAGTTCTTC.

The chain has TRBV27 and TRBJ2-7; no clear D gene. The length of the CDR3 is 13 residues. V was clipped by 3 bases and J by 3 bases, with 9 bases between them. Germline V gives CDR1 MNHEY, CDR2 SMNVEV (reference sequence). The DNA for the CDR3 is TGTGCCAGCAGTTTCAGGCGAGACTACGAGCAGTACTTC. Translated: CASSFRRDYEQYF.

The chain carries TRBV10-3 and TRBJ1-5, with 7 bases identical to TRBD1. From germline, CDR1 is ENHRY and CDR2 SYGVKD. The CDR3 totals 14 residues. V lost 6 bases, J lost 9 bases, and 11 bases stayed unmatched. The CDR3 sequence is CAISDRDTSWPQHF. The CDR3 nucleotides are TGTGCCATCAGCGACAGGGATACCTCGTGGCCCCAGCATTTT.

The V call is TRBV6-1, the J call TRBJ1-5, with D maybe TRBD1 (6 bases). V lost 4 bases and J 0 bases, leaving 10 bases between the germline ends. The CDR3 consists of 15 residues. Germline values: CDR1 MNHNS, CDR2 SASEGT. CDR3 protein: CASSGQQGSNQPQHF. In DNA, the CDR3 is TGTGCCAGCAGTGGACAACAGGGTAGCAATCAGCCCCAGCATTTT.

This rearrangement joins TRBV7-9 to TRBJ2-7, with D unresolved. The CDR3 is made up of 11 amino acids. With 10 bases removed from V and 3 bases from J, the gap between germline ends came to 10 bases. In germline, CDR1 is SEHNR, CDR2 FQNEAQ (reference sequence). The CDR3 sequence: CATGDFYEQYF. The CDR3 DNA follows: TGTGCCACCGGAGACTTCTACGAGCAGTACTTC.